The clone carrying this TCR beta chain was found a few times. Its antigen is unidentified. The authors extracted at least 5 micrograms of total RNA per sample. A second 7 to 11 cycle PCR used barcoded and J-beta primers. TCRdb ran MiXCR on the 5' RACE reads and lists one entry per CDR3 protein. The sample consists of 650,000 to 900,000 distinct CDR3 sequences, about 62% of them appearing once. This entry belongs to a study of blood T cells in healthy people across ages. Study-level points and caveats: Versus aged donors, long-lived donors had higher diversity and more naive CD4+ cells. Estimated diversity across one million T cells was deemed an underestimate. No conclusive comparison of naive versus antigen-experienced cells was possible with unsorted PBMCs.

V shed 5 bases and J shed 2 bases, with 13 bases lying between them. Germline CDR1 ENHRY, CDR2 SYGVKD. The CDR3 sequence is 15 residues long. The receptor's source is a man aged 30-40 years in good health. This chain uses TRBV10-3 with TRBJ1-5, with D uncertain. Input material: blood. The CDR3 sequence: CAISPNGDGNQPQHF. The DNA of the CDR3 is TGTGCCATCAGTCCAAACGGAGACGGCAATCAGCCCCAGCATTTT.